These 6 T cell receptor beta chains originate from one sample sequenced in a study of cytomegalovirus exposure and HLA in healthy donors. The PCR made use of 60 Vbeta and 13 Jbeta primers. Here immunoSEQ multiplex PCR was the method, and the copy in TCRdb shows in-frame clones only, minus some. The top ten hold less than 3% of the sample, which has about 160,000 clones, approximately 81% seen once. Sequencing used PBMCs. Source of these receptors: a female donor in good health and CMV-seronegative.

The rearrangement links TRBV25-1 to TRBJ1-1; 7 bases agree with TRBD1. The V gene's germline CDR1 is MGHDK and CDR2 SYGVNS. The CDR3 runs to 17 residues. Trimming removed 6 bases from V and 4 bases from J; junction bases left unmatched: 17. The CDR3 region has the DNA TGTGCCAGCAGGATAACAGGGGACGTCGAACAGAGCACTGAAGCTTTCTTT. This codes for CASRITGDVEQSTEAFF.

This clone was observed a handful of times. This rearrangement joins TRBV7-8 to TRBJ2-1, with D unclear. V was shortened by 5 bases and J by 8 bases, with 16 bases between the two germline ends. This CDR3 has 14 residues. CDR1 SGHVS and CDR2 FQNEAQ come from the germline V gene. CDR3 sequence: CASSPSVAADEQFF. The CDR3, as DNA: TGTGCCAGCAGCCCCTCCGTGGCCGCCGATGAGCAGTTCTTC.

The rearrangement links TRBV27 to TRBJ1-5; D not resolved. The germline CDR1 and CDR2 sequences are MNHEY and SMNVEV (reference sequence). Trimming left V 5 bases short and J 4 bases short, with 12 bases between. The CDR3 runs 14 residues. This chain's CDR3 is CASSPRGQNQPQHF. The DNA for the CDR3 is TGTGCCAGCAGTCCCCGAGGGCAGAATCAGCCCCAGCATTTT.

The chain couples TRBV4-3 to TRBJ1-2, with 12 bases fitting TRBD1. The length of the CDR3 is 15 residues. Trimming at V came to 4 bases and at J to 6 bases, leaving 6 bases not matched to a gene. CDR1 and CDR2 (germline): LGHNA, YSLEER. CDR3 coding DNA: TGCGCCAGCAGCCTCCGGGACAGGGGGCCGCATGGCTACACCTTC. Translation: CASSLRDRGPHGYTF.

This clone was found a few times. The J gene is TRBJ2-7, the V gene TRBV7-2; 9 bases fit TRBD2. Germline V gene data show CDR1 as SGHTA and CDR2 as FQGNSA. The V and J ends lost 3 bases and 3 bases, in that order; junction bases with no gene match: 6. The CDR3 has 15 amino acids. CDR3 coding DNA: TGTGCCAGCAGCTTTTTAGCGGGGGCCCACTACGAGCAGTACTTC. This sequence encodes CASSFLAGAHYEQYF.

The chain has TRBV18 and TRBJ1-5; a possible D gene is TRBD1 (5 bases). Germline V gene lookup returns CDR1 KGHSH and CDR2 LQKENI. The V gene lost 3 bases and the J gene lost 1 base, with 16 bases spanning the gap. This CDR3 is built from 17 residues. The CDR3 protein is CASSPGGRGESNQPQHF. The CDR3 nucleotides are TGTGCCAGCTCACCGGGAGGGCGGGGGGAGAGCAATCAGCCCCAGCATTTT.